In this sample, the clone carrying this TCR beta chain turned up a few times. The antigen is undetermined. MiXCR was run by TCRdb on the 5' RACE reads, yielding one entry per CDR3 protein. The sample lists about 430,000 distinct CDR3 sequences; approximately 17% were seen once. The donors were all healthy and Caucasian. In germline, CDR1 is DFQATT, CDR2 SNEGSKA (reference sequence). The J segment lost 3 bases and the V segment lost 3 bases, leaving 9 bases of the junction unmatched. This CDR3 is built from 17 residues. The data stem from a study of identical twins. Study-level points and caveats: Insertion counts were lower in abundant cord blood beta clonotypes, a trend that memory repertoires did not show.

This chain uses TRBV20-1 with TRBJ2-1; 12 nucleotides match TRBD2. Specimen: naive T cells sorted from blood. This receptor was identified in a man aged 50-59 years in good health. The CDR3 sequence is CSASGTSGGFRYNEQFF. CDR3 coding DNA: TGCAGTGCTAGTGGTACTAGCGGGGGGTTTCGCTACAATGAGCAGTTCTTC.